A single sample gave rise to the 19 T cell receptor beta chains below, sequenced in a study of cytomegalovirus exposure and HLA in healthy donors listed by TCRdb under 2017. The method behind the library was the immunoSEQ multiplex PCR assay. The multiplex PCR relied on a mix of 60 forward primers for TCR Vbeta segments and 13 reverse primers for TCR Jbeta segments. This immuneACCESS table, as held by TCRdb, lists in-frame sequences with V and J called but not all clones. Of the missing ones, under half trace to an unresolved V gene in checked studies; the others have no known cause. The sample contains about 140,000 clones, 70% to 75% of them found a single time. The ten most abundant clones make up approximately 15% of the sample. Sequenced: PBMCs. Source of these receptors: a human donor in good health.

The rearrangement joins TRBV6-4 to TRBJ2-3; 7 bases align to TRBD2. The germline V gene has CDR1 MRHNA and CDR2 SNTAGT. This CDR3 has 15 amino acids. V lost 2 bases and J lost 0; bases outside the gene matches: 2. The CDR3 reads CASSDGEGSTDTQYF. In DNA, the CDR3 is TGTGCCAGCAGTGACGGGGAGGGCAGCACAGATACGCAGTATTTT.

The chain employs TRBV15 and TRBJ1-2; TRBD1 matches 10 bases. The J segment lost 3 bases and the V segment lost 0 bases, leaving 7 bases of the junction unmatched. This CDR3 has 17 amino acids. CDR1 and CDR2 (germline): LNHNV, YYDKDF (reference sequence). CDR3 nucleotide sequence: TGTGCCACCAGCAGAGACCCAAGGACAGGGGGGGACTATGGCTACACCTTC. Translated: CATSRDPRTGGDYGYTF.

The chain links TRBV19 to TRBJ1-2; 8 bases align to TRBD1. This CDR3 comprises 13 residues. V dropped 4 bases and J dropped 6; count of bases not matched to a gene: 4. Germline lookup yields CDR1 LNHDA and CDR2 SQIVND (reference sequence). The chain's CDR3 is CASSTRQGHGYTF. CDR3 nucleotide sequence: TGTGCCAGTAGTACCCGACAGGGGCATGGCTACACCTTC.

This clone appeared a few times. The chain carries TRBV11-2 and TRBJ2-6; D not resolved. The CDR3 spans 14 residues. V was cut by 4 bases and J by 4 bases, with 8 bases left in between. Germline lookup yields CDR1 SGHAT and CDR2 FQNNGV. The CDR3 nucleotides read TGTGCCAGCAGCTCAAAGCCCGGGGCCAACGTCCTGACTTTC. This gives the protein CASSSKPGANVLTF. The whole variable domain, filled in from reference TRBV11-2 and TRBJ2-6, reads EAGVAQSPRYKIIEKRQSVAFWCNPISGHATLYWYQQILGQGPKLLIQFQNNGVVDDSQLPKDRFSAERLKGVDSTLKIQPAKLEDSAVYLCASSSKPGANVLTFGAGSRLTVL.

This clone came up a few times. V usage is TRBV20-1 and J usage is TRBJ2-1; D not resolved. The CDR3 sequence is 11 residues long. V shed 4 bases and J shed 4 bases, with 5 bases lying between them. The germline V gene encodes CDR1 DFQATT and CDR2 SNEGSKA (reference sequence). The CDR3 DNA sequence: TGCAGTGCTACTAATTACAATGAGCAGTTCTTC. Protein product: CSATNYNEQFF.

The chain links TRBV9 to TRBJ2-5; possible D gene TRBD2, 6 bases. V gave up 0 bases and J gave up 5 bases, with 11 bases separating them. Looked up from germline, CDR1 is SGDLS and CDR2 is YYNGEE. The CDR3 spans 14 residues. This chain's CDR3 is CASSVGGSGETQYF. The CDR3 DNA sequence: TGTGCCAGCAGCGTAGGTGGCAGCGGGGAGACCCAGTACTTC.

The chain is built from TRBV5-1 and TRBJ2-5; 7 nucleotides agree with TRBD1. Per the germline V gene, CDR1 is SGHRS and CDR2 is YFSETQ. V was clipped by 4 bases and J by 4 bases; unmatched bases: 7. The CDR3 is 14 amino acids. The DNA of the CDR3 is TGCGCCAGCAGCCCGAACAGGGGTGGAGAGACCCAGTACTTC. The encoded protein is CASSPNRGGETQYF.

In this sample, this clone turned up once. V gene TRBV30 combines with J gene TRBJ2-7, with 10 bases that match TRBD1. J was trimmed by 3 bases and V by 5 bases; bases with no gene match: 10. Germline loops: CDR1 GTSNPN, CDR2 SVGIG (reference sequence). The CDR3 covers 15 residues. This CDR3 is CAWGPGQGTSYEQYF. CDR3 coding DNA: TGTGCCTGGGGCCCGGGACAGGGGACTAGCTACGAGCAGTACTTC.

This rearrangement joins TRBV4-1 to TRBJ2-2; D remains ambiguous. V was clipped by 1 base and J by 3 bases, with 9 bases between them. The CDR3 is 15 residues long. Germline CDR1 reads MGHRA; CDR2 reads YSYEKL. The CDR3 is CASSQVLVDTGELFF. As DNA, the CDR3 is TGCGCCAGCAGCCAAGTTCTAGTCGACACCGGGGAGCTGTTTTTT.

The V and J genes are TRBV6-1 and TRBJ2-1, with 11 bases identical to TRBD1. With V trimmed by 3 bases and J by 8 bases, 6 bases remained unmatched. The CDR3 is made up of 15 amino acids. Germline CDR1 reads MNHNS; CDR2 reads SASEGT. The CDR3 sequence is CASSDRDRGKDEQFF. CDR3 sequence (DNA): TGTGCCAGCAGTGACAGGGACAGGGGGAAGGATGAGCAGTTCTTC.

V is TRBV29-1 and J is TRBJ1-2; D call uncertain. V dropped 1 base and J dropped 4 bases, with 16 bases sitting between them. CDR1 and CDR2 from the germline V gene are SQVTM and ANQGSEA. The CDR3 has 15 amino acids. In DNA, the CDR3 is TGCAGCGTTGAAGCGGTGAGGGTAGGATCCTATGGCTACACCTTC. This codes for CSVEAVRVGSYGYTF. Together with reference TRBV29-1 and TRBJ1-2, the CDR3 gives the full variable domain: SAVISQKPSRDICQRGTSLTIQCQVDSQVTMMFWYRQQPGQSLTLIATANQGSEATYESGFVIDKFPISRPNLTFSTLTVSNMSPEDSSIYLCSVEAVRVGSYGYTFGSGTRLTVV.

This clone turned up a few times. This rearrangement joins TRBV5-4 to TRBJ1-2, with TRBD1 matching 7 bases. The CDR3 spans 14 residues. J gave up 3 bases and V 4 bases, and 6 bases lay outside the gene matches. The germline gives CDR1 SGHNT, CDR2 YYREEE (reference sequence). The CDR3 DNA reads TGTGCCAGCAGCGTTGACAGGGAGCACTATGGCTACACCTTC. Amino acids: CASSVDREHYGYTF.

The genes are TRBV6-5 and TRBJ2-1, with D possibly being TRBD2 (7 bases). This CDR3 has 16 residues. Looked up from germline, CDR1 is MNHEY and CDR2 is SVGAGI. V shed 0 bases and J shed 8 bases, with 17 bases lying between them. CDR3 protein: CASSYSGAGAGDEQFF. In nucleotides, the CDR3 is TGTGCCAGCAGTTACTCCGGGGCGGGGGCGGGGGATGAGCAGTTCTTC.

The chain employs TRBV29-1 and TRBJ2-1; 11 bases map to TRBD2. Trimming removed 7 bases from V and 7 bases from J; junction bases left unmatched: 9. Germline CDR1 and CDR2: SQVTM and ANQGSEA. The CDR3 length is 14 residues. As DNA, the CDR3 is TGCAGCGGGGTACTAGCGGGAGCGAGGAATGAGCAGTTCTTC. This encodes CSGVLAGARNEQFF.

This chain connects TRBV9 to TRBJ2-7; TRBD2 might be the D (6 bases). This CDR3 is 16 amino acids long. The V and J ends lost 0 bases and 2 bases respectively, with 15 bases between them. Germline V CDR1 and CDR2: SGDLS, YYNGEE. CDR3 sequence: CASSVVGGTPTYEQYF. For the CDR3, the DNA is TGTGCCAGCAGCGTAGTTGGCGGGACGCCCACCTACGAGCAGTACTTC.

This chain joins TRBV6-1 and TRBJ1-4, with D possibly TRBD1 on 5 matching bases. The CDR3 consists of 16 residues. The V gene lost 2 bases and the J gene lost 2 bases, with 12 bases spanning the gap. Germline V gives CDR1 MNHNS, CDR2 SASEGT. The CDR3 region has the DNA TGTGCCAGCAGTGAATTGGGGCGGTCTACTAATGAAAAACTGTTTTTT. This codes for CASSELGRSTNEKLFF.

This rearrangement joins TRBV9 to TRBJ2-7, with 8 bases that match TRBD1. CDR3 length: 14 amino acids. Germline V gives CDR1 SGDLS, CDR2 YYNGEE. V shed 2 bases, J shed 2 bases, and the junction held 3 bases outside the gene matches. CDR3 bases: TGTGCCAGCAGCGTCCAGGGGGCCGCCTACGAGCAGTACTTC. This sequence encodes CASSVQGAAYEQYF. Supplemented by reference TRBV9 and TRBJ2-7, the full variable domain reads DSGVTQTPKHLITATGQRVTLRCSPRSGDLSVYWYQQSLDQGLQFLIQYYNGEERAKGNILERFSAQQFPDLHSELNLSSLELGDSALYFCASSVQGAAYEQYFGPGTRLTVT.

This clone was detected only once. This rearrangement joins TRBV5-1 to TRBJ1-4, with TRBD1 identical over 7 bases. The V gene end was trimmed by 0 bases and the J gene end by 8 bases; junction bases not matched to a gene: 4. The CDR3 spans 14 residues. CDR1 is SGHRS, CDR2 YFSETQ, per germline. CDR3 in amino acids: CASSLEGAGEKLFF. The DNA of the CDR3 is TGCGCCAGCAGCTTGGAGGGGGCGGGAGAAAAACTGTTTTTT.

This clone has only a few counts. The chain recombines TRBV18 with TRBJ1-6, with TRBD1 matching over 7 bases. CDR3 length: 15 residues. The V segment lost 3 bases and the J segment 7 bases; nucleotides outside the gene matches: 6. Per the germline V gene, CDR1 is KGHSH and CDR2 is LQKENI. This chain's CDR3 is CASSPVGTENSPLHF. CDR3 in DNA: TGTGCCAGCTCACCGGTCGGGACAGAAAATTCACCCCTCCACTTT. Combining the CDR3 with reference TRBV18 and TRBJ1-6 gives the whole variable domain NAGVMQNPRHLVRRRGQEARLRCSPMKGHSHVYWYRQLPEEGLKFMVYLQKENIIDESGMPKERFSAEFPKEGPSILRIQQVVRGDSAAYFCASSPVGTENSPLHFGNGTRLTVT.